This T cell receptor beta chain was observed in a study of siplizumab effects on memory and regulatory T cells. The V gene lost 6 bases and the J gene lost 4 bases, with 9 bases spanning the gap. The CDR3 sequence is 12 residues long. The germline V gene has CDR1 LGHNT and CDR2 FRNRAP. General study findings and limits: Alloreactive sequences that could be traced to unstimulated CD4+ memory cells showed a significant reduction under siplizumab.

Sequencing used immunoSEQ multiplex PCR; TCRdb keeps in-frame clones, though not all of them. The profile shows 100,000 or so clones, around 95% of them singletons. On this clone itself: Its antigen remains unknown.

The rearrangement links TRBV12-5 to TRBJ2-5; D gene unclear. The receptor was derived from a human donor in good health. The sample taken for sequencing was non-Treg CD4+ T cells sorted from blood. The CDR3 region has the DNA TGTGCTAGTGGAGACAAGTTAGAGACCCAGTACTTC. This translates into CASGDKLETQYF. Complete variable domain (other parts from reference TRBV12-5 and TRBJ2-5): DARVTQTPRHKVTEMGQEVTMRCQPILGHNTVFWYRQTMMQGLELLAYFRNRAPLDDSGMPKDRFSAEMPDATLATLKIQPSEPRDSAVYFCASGDKLETQYFGPGTRLLVL.